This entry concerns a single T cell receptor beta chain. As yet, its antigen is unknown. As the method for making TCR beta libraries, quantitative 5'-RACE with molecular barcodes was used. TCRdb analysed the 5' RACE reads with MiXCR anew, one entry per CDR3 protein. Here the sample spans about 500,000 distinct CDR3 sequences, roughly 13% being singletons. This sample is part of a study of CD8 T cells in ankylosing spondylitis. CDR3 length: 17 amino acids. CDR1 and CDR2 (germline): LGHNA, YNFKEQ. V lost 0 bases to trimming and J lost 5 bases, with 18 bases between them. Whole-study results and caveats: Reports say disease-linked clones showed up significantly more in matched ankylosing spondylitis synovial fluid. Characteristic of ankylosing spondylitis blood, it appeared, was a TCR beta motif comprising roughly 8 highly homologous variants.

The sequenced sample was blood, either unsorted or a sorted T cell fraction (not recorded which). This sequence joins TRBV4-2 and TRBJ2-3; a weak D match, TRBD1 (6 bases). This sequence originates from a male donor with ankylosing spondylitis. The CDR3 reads CASSQDQRGQGKDTQYF. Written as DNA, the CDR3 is TGTGCCAGCAGCCAAGATCAACGCGGGCAGGGGAAAGATACGCAGTATTTT.